This is a list of T cell receptor beta chains from one sample in a study of blood T cell repertoires in COVID-19. Clones were sequenced by immunoSEQ multiplex PCR, and TCRdb holds only the in-frame ones, with some missing. This sample has 400,000 or so clones, with around 91% found just once. Sequenced: PBMCs or T cells enriched from blood (not recorded which). The source is a man aged 30 to 45 who had recovered from COVID-19. CDR3s include the opening cysteine and the closing phenylalanine or tryptophan. The D gene is left open where the match is weak. Expanded clones get a size class; other rows say once, few or many, or leave the size out.

D,V,size,J,DNA,CDR3
-,TRBV12-3/TRBV12-4,-,TRBJ1-1,TGTGCCAGCAGTTTACGCAGGGAGGGAGCTTTCTTT,CASSLRREGAFF
-,TRBV7-2,-,TRBJ1-2,TGTGCCAGCAGCCCGATTGGATCGGGGGGGTACTATGGCTACACCTTC,CASSPIGSGGYYGYTF
-,TRBV9,many,TRBJ1-1,TGTGCCAGCAGCCCGTTACAGGTTCTTGAAGCTTTCTTT,CASSPLQVLEAFF
TRBD1,TRBV4-1,-,TRBJ1-3,TGCGCCAGCAGCCAAGTCCCAGGGGGCTTGGGATACACCATATATTTT,CASSQVPGGLGYTIYF
TRBD2,TRBV2,-,TRBJ2-1,TGTGCCAGCAGTTCACTAGCGGGAGCGTACAATGAGCAGTTCTTC,CASSSLAGAYNEQFF
-,TRBV5-1,once,TRBJ1-1,TGCGCCAGCAGCCCCGATGGGGGGAAAGCGACTGAAGCTTTCTTT,CASSPDGGKATEAFF
-,TRBV5-8,-,TRBJ1-1,TGTGCCAGCAGCTTGCCTGGGCCTGAAGCTTTCTTT,CASSLPGPEAFF
-,TRBV5-1,-,TRBJ1-2,TGCGCCAGCAGTTTGGAGATACCGGGGGTTGGCTACACCTTC,CASSLEIPGVGYTF
TRBD2,TRBV7-8,once,TRBJ2-5,TGTGCCAGCAGCTTAGCGTCAGGGACTAGCTACGGGACGGAGACCCAGTACTTC,CASSLASGTSYGTETQYF
-,TRBV30,-,TRBJ1-3,TGTGCCTGGAGTTATCAGGGGGGAAACACCATATATTTT,CAWSYQGGNTIYF
TRBD1,TRBV5-8,-,TRBJ1-5,TGTGCCAGCAGCCATGTCACAGGGGGCGAGCCCCAGCATTTT,CASSHVTGGEPQHF
TRBD1,TRBV7-8,-,TRBJ2-7,TGTGCCAGCAGCTTCGGGACAGGGTTTTGGTACGAGCAGTACTTC,CASSFGTGFWYEQYF
-,TRBV29-1,-,TRBJ1-2,TGCAGCGTTGAAGATAGGATCGGGGGGCAGGGGTATGGCTACACCTTC,CSVEDRIGGQGYGYTF
-,TRBV7-8,-,TRBJ2-2,TGTGCCAGCAGCTTATGGAAAATCGGACCAGGGGCCGGGGAGCTGTTTTTT,CASSLWKIGPGAGELFF
TRBD1,TRBV28,-,TRBJ1-2,TGTGCCAGCAGGGAGCGACAGGGTTTCTATGGCTACACCTTC,CASRERQGFYGYTF
TRBD1,TRBV3-1/TRBV3-2,-,TRBJ2-5,TGTGCCAGCAGCCAAGATAAGGGACAGGGAAAAGAGACCCAGTACTTC,CASSQDKGQGKETQYF
TRBD2,TRBV7-2,-,TRBJ2-2,TGTGCCAGCAGTCCTACTAGCGGAGCGAACACCGGGGAGCTGTTTTTT,CASSPTSGANTGELFF
-,TRBV28,-,TRBJ1-4,TGTGCCAGCAGTTCTTTCCCGGGAAATAATGAAAAACTGTTTTTT,CASSSFPGNNEKLFF
-,TRBV7-9,-,TRBJ2-7,TGTGCCAGCAGACCCGGGACAAGCTACGAGCAGTACTTC,CASRPGTSYEQYF
-,TRBV29-1,-,TRBJ1-2,TGCAGCGTTGAGGGACTGAATGGCTACACCTTC,CSVEGLNGYTF
TRBD2,TRBV19,-,TRBJ2-7,TGTGCCAGTAGTGTTGGCGGGAGAAGTTACGAGCAGTACTTC,CASSVGGRSYEQYF
TRBD1,TRBV12-5,-,TRBJ2-5,TGTGCTAGTGGTCTGACAGGGTTCCTTCAAGAGACCCAGTACTTC,CASGLTGFLQETQYF
-,TRBV9,-,TRBJ2-5,TGTGCCAGCAGCGTAGTTCCCACTAGTCAAGAGACCCAGTACTTC,CASSVVPTSQETQYF
-,TRBV30,-,TRBJ1-1,TGTGCCTGGAGTGTAAGATACAGCGGGAACACTGAAGCTTTCTTT,CAWSVRYSGNTEAFF
-,TRBV6-5,-,TRBJ2-1,TGTGCCAGCAGTCGGGAGTCCCCCTTCTATGAGCAGTTCTTC,CASSRESPFYEQFF
TRBD2,TRBV7-2,-,TRBJ2-2,TGTGCCAGCAGCTTGGGGACTATAAGCGGGAGGGCCCGCACCGGGGAGCTGTTTTTT,CASSLGTISGRARTGELFF
TRBD2,TRBV3-1/TRBV3-2,-,TRBJ2-1,TGTGCCAGCACTCACCGCGGGAGCTCCTACAATGAGCAGTTCTTC,CASTHRGSSYNEQFF
-,TRBV6-2/TRBV6-3,-,TRBJ2-1,TGTGCCAGCAGTCGTAGACTAGGTTCCTACAATGAGCAGTTCTTC,CASSRRLGSYNEQFF
TRBD2,TRBV4-1,once,TRBJ2-2,TGCGCCAGCAGCCAAAAACAACCTACGGGAGGGAGGGTCACCGGGGAGCTGTTTTTT,CASSQKQPTGGRVTGELFF
TRBD1,TRBV5-4,-,TRBJ1-2,TGTGCCAGCAGCTTGGTAACAGGGGGGTATGGCTACACCTTC,CASSLVTGGYGYTF
-,TRBV15,-,TRBJ1-6,TGTGCCACCAGCAGAACCGGGATTACGAGTTCACCCCTCCACTTT,CATSRTGITSSPLHF
TRBD1,TRBV2,-,TRBJ2-7,TGTGCCAGCAGGAAAGGGGCAGGGGGAGCCTACGAGCAGTACTTC,CASRKGAGGAYEQYF
TRBD2,TRBV4-1,-,TRBJ2-2,TGCGCCAGCAGCCAAGATTTTTGGACTAGCGCAAGAGGCGGGGAGCTGTTTTTT,CASSQDFWTSARGGELFF
-,TRBV28,-,TRBJ1-1,TGTGCCAGCAATAGTGCGATGAACACTGAAGCTTTCTTT,CASNSAMNTEAFF
-,TRBV4-1,-,TRBJ1-5,TGCGCCAGCAGCCAAGATGGGCCAGGTAAGAGCAATCAGCCCCAGCATTTT,CASSQDGPGKSNQPQHF
-,TRBV18,-,TRBJ2-1,TGTGCCAGCTCATCGACAGAATCTACCTTCTCCTACAATGAGCAGTTCTTC,CASSSTESTFSYNEQFF
TRBD2,TRBV3-1/TRBV3-2,-,TRBJ2-1,TGTGTCAGCAGCAGAGGACTAGCGGCCTACAATGAGCAGTTCTTC,CVSSRGLAAYNEQFF
-,TRBV28,-,TRBJ1-6,TGTGCCAGCAGTTTACGAGGTCGCGGAACTTCACCCCTCCACTTT,CASSLRGRGTSPLHF
-,TRBV23-1,-,TRBJ2-7,TGCGCCAGCAGTCACTCCACTCGACGGGATGGGGACTCCTACGAGCAGTACTTC,CASSHSTRRDGDSYEQYF
TRBD1,TRBV19,few,TRBJ1-5,TGTGCCAGTAGTAGGGACAGGAGCAATCAGCCCCAGCATTTT,CASSRDRSNQPQHF
-,TRBV18,-,TRBJ2-2,TGTGCCAGCTCACAAACCGGGCTAGGACTCCACACCGGGGAGCTGTTTTTT,CASSQTGLGLHTGELFF
-,TRBV20-1,-,TRBJ1-3,TGCAGTGCTAGTCCCGGGGGGCCTGGAAACACCATATATTTT,CSASPGGPGNTIYF
-,TRBV5-4,-,TRBJ2-7,TGTGCCAGCAGCTTAGACTCTCCCTCCTACGAGCAGTACTTC,CASSLDSPSYEQYF
-,TRBV5-1,-,TRBJ2-2,TGCGCCAGCAGCTTGAGCTCTAGCGCGACCGGGGAGCTGTTTTTT,CASSLSSSATGELFF
-,TRBV6-4,-,TRBJ1-2,TGTGCCAGCAGTGACTCCGGAGGGTTCTATGGCTACACCTTC,CASSDSGGFYGYTF
TRBD1,TRBV25-1,-,TRBJ2-1,TGTGCCAGCAGTGCCGGGACAGGGGTCTACAATGAGCAGTTCTTC,CASSAGTGVYNEQFF
TRBD1,TRBV28,-,TRBJ2-7,TGTGCCAGCAGTTCCTCAGGGACAGGATTATTCTACGAGCAGTACTTC,CASSSSGTGLFYEQYF
-,TRBV18,once,TRBJ2-7,TGTGCCAGCTCACACCGGACAGCCCATCAGGCGATAAGGGATTACGAGCAGTACTTC,CASSHRTAHQAIRDYEQYF
TRBD2,TRBV27,once,TRBJ2-1,TGTGCCAGCAGTTTCGCGGGAGGGCCTAGTAATGAGCAGTTCTTC,CASSFAGGPSNEQFF
-,TRBV29-1,-,TRBJ1-4,TGCAGCGTTGCGTTTACGGGGGGCGGTCAAAAACTGTTTTTT,CSVAFTGGGQKLFF
-,TRBV29-1,-,TRBJ1-4,TGCAGCGTTGTAGGGGATAATGAAAAACTGTTTTTT,CSVVGDNEKLFF
TRBD1,TRBV5-4,-,TRBJ1-1,TGTGCCAGCAGCTGGGAAACAGGGGGCTTGCTCGGCACTGAAGCTTTCTTT,CASSWETGGLLGTEAFF
TRBD2,TRBV3-1/TRBV3-2,-,TRBJ2-7,TGTGCCAGCAGCCAAGATGGGCTAGCGGGAGCCTACGAGCAGTACTTC,CASSQDGLAGAYEQYF
-,TRBV2,-,TRBJ2-7,TGTGCCAGCAGTGAGAGGAGTCTAGTGCAGTACTTC,CASSERSLVQYF
-,TRBV3-1/TRBV3-2,-,TRBJ2-3,TGTGCCAGCAGCCAAGTGTCTTGGCGACAGCTAATCACAGATACGCAGTATTTT,CASSQVSWRQLITDTQYF
TRBD1,TRBV6-5,-,TRBJ1-2,TGTGCCAGCAGTTACCGCGGACAGGACGGTGGCTACACCTTC,CASSYRGQDGGYTF
-,TRBV7-2,-,TRBJ2-7,TGTGCCAGCAGCTTATCTGGCCTCTACGAGCAGTACTTC,CASSLSGLYEQYF